This TCR beta chain is from a study of CD8 T cells in Susac syndrome. Regarding the study as a whole: The study recognized that the number of individuals in its TCR sequencing and HLA analysis was relatively small.

V lost 1 base to trimming and J lost 0 bases, with 13 bases between them. The length of the CDR3 is 17 residues. Germline CDR1 is SGHDN and CDR2 is FVKESK. As regards this clonotype: Its antigen is not known.

The RNA input was roughly 0.45 to 1 ug, and it was reverse transcribed with random hexamers. A multiplex approach, immunoSEQ multiplex PCR, amplified TCR beta CDR3 across 54 Vbeta and 13 Jbeta. TCRdb independently ran MiXCR on the immunoSEQ multiplex PCR reads; one entry per CDR3 protein. The sample lists under 200,000 distinct CDR3 sequences; approximately 95% were seen once. Specimen: CD4+ T cells from PBMCs. The chain recombines TRBV14 with TRBJ2-1; D is unclear. The sequence was obtained from a human donor with Susac syndrome. CDR3 coding DNA: TGTGCCAGCAGCCAAGTTGGTGGTTTAAGCTCCTACAATGAGCAGTTCTTC. Protein: CASSQVGGLSSYNEQFF.